This T cell receptor (beta chain) was profiled in a study of radiotherapy plus CTLA-4 blockade in lung cancer listed by TCRdb under 2018. With respect to the entire study: Objective responses occurred in roughly 20% of enrolled patients, and 30% to 35% achieved disease control. The research as a whole found: The strongest predictors of response, as reported, were early dynamic changes in blood T cell clones along with a rise in serum interferon-beta after radiation. After treatment with radiotherapy and ipilimumab, TCR clones that originated in tumors expanded in peripheral blood.

Libraries were constructed by the immunoSEQ multiplex PCR assay. The clones in this table, taken by TCRdb from immuneACCESS, are in-frame only. Not every clone is retained; where verified, under half of the shortfall comes from an unresolved V gene, and the cause of the rest is unknown. For this sample there are about 76,000 clones; 78% appear just once. Of the sample, roughly 20% falls within the top ten clones. Remarks on this clone: Its antigen remains undetermined. No much larger clone exists at a distance of one base, and base qualities are not known.

V sheds 7 bases and J sheds 4 bases, leaving 7 bases between their ends. From cysteine to phenylalanine, the CDR3 is 10 amino acids long. Only the CDR3 DNA is retained, 30 bases long and in frame from the first base. CDR1 and CDR2 are read off the germline V gene (reference sequence) as DFQATT and SNEGSKA. The study tested focal radiation therapy combined with CTLA-4 blockade (ipilimumab) in patients with chemo-refractory metastatic non-small-cell lung cancer. The rearranged chain carries TRBV20-1 and TRBJ1-2; too little of a D gene remains to name it. Source: peripheral blood, taken from a patient treated with radiotherapy plus ipilimumab. This receptor was identified in a human donor with non-small cell lung cancer whose response to radiotherapy plus ipilimumab could not be evaluated. Some clones in this sample may be carry-over from other donors' samples. CDR3 sequence: CSVVIYGYTF. The bases are TGCAGTGTAGTGATCTATGGCTACACCTTC.